The TCR beta chain described here comes from a study of cytomegalovirus exposure and HLA in healthy donors. The primer mix had 60 Vbeta and 13 Jbeta primers. TCRdb's copy holds only in-frame clones and misses some; the assay was immunoSEQ multiplex PCR. The table shows 150,000 to 200,000 clones, with over 65% occurring only once. The V end was cut by 3 bases, the J end by 6 bases, with 9 bases between. CDR3 length equals 12 residues. Germline CDR1 is SGDLS and CDR2 is YYNGEE. Sequencing was carried out using PBMCs. The sequence came from a man between 18 and 35 years old in good health and CMV-seronegative. The chain combines TRBV9 with TRBJ1-2; D gene uncertain. Here the CDR3 reads CASSGGFNGYTF. In nucleotides, the CDR3 is TGTGCCAGCAGCGGCGGATTTAATGGCTACACCTTC. Variable domain in full (rest from reference TRBV9 and TRBJ1-2): DSGVTQTPKHLITATGQRVTLRCSPRSGDLSVYWYQQSLDQGLQFLIQYYNGEERAKGNILERFSAQQFPDLHSELNLSSLELGDSALYFCASSGGFNGYTFGSGTRLTVV.